Below, 30 T cell receptor beta chains from the same sample are listed, as sequenced in a study of shared clonotypes between healthy human individuals. Sequencing used immunoSEQ multiplex PCR; TCRdb keeps in-frame clones, though not all of them. The sample includes around 1.6 million clones, 95% to 99% of them seen just once. Sample: naive CD4+ T cells sorted from blood. Subset denoted: CD45RA+ positively selected. The origin of the receptors is a young man in good health.

This chain connects TRBV5-4 to TRBJ2-7; perhaps D is TRBD1 or TRBD2 (5 bases each). V lost 4 bases and J lost 2, with 19 bases in between. The CDR3 runs to 16 residues. Germline-derived CDR1 and CDR2 are SGHNT and YYREEE (reference sequence). The CDR3 sequence: CASSDPGRTLTYEQYF. CDR3 nucleotide sequence: TGTGCCAGCAGCGATCCGGGACGGACGTTAACCTACGAGCAGTACTTC.

The chain joins TRBV28 to TRBJ2-1, with 11 bases matching TRBD2. Germline V gives CDR1 MDHEN, CDR2 SYDVKM. The J segment lost 10 bases and the V segment lost 7 bases, leaving 9 bases of the junction unmatched. This CDR3 region has 14 residues. The CDR3 protein is CASTMGGLAEEQFF. In DNA, the CDR3 is TGTGCCAGCACAATGGGGGGACTAGCGGAAGAGCAGTTCTTC.

V is TRBV5-1 and J is TRBJ2-1; possibly TRBD1 for D (6 bases). This CDR3 has 15 residues. From germline, CDR1 is SGHRS and CDR2 YFSETQ. The germline V and J ends were trimmed by 3 bases and 7 bases, with 17 bases remaining between them. CDR3 amino acids: CASSWAGTSPNEQFF. The CDR3 DNA follows: TGCGCCAGCAGCTGGGCCGGGACAAGTCCTAATGAGCAGTTCTTC.

Concerning this clone: Other nucleotide sequences in the sample specify the same CDR3. V gene TRBV11-2 combines with J gene TRBJ2-7, with a tentative D call TRBD1 (5 bases). V lost 1 base to trimming and J lost 2 bases, with 6 bases between them. This CDR3 comprises 13 residues. Germline V gives CDR1 SGHAT, CDR2 FQNNGV. As DNA, the CDR3 is TGTGCCAGCAGCTTAGGACAGACCTACGAGCAGTACTTC. Its translation: CASSLGQTYEQYF.

In regard to this clone: The sample has other DNA sequences that encode this CDR3 too. The CDR3 DNA reads TGTGCCAGCAGTCGGGACTTAGGGTACGAGCAGTACTTC. Translated: CASSRDLGYEQYF. The chain uses TRBV6-5 and TRBJ2-7, with D perhaps TRBD2 (6 bases). CDR3 length: 13 residues. Deletions cut 5 bases from V and 4 bases from J, with 12 bases between. Germline V gene lookup returns CDR1 MNHEY and CDR2 SVGAGI.

This chain joins TRBV6-5 and TRBJ1-3; D gene ambiguous. Trimming pared 0 bases from V and 4 bases from J, leaving 10 bases between. Germline values: CDR1 MNHEY, CDR2 SVGAGI. The length of the CDR3 is 15 residues. The CDR3 region has the DNA TGTGCCAGCAGTTACTCGGCATTTACAGGAAACACCATATATTTT. Residues: CASSYSAFTGNTIYF.

This chain uses TRBV7-9 with TRBJ2-5; D remains ambiguous. CDR1 and CDR2 from the germline V gene are SEHNR and FQNEAQ (reference sequence). The V and J ends lost 2 bases and 0 bases respectively, with 7 bases between them. The CDR3 runs 14 residues. The CDR3 DNA reads TGTGCCAGCAGCTTAAAAGAAAACCAAGAGACCCAGTACTTC. Translation gives CASSLKENQETQYF.

DNA for the CDR3: TGCGCCAGCAGCCATGGACGGATAGAAAGGTCAGCTCCCGGGGAGCTGTTTTTT. Residues: CASSHGRIERSAPGELFF. The chain has TRBV4-3 and TRBJ2-2; no definite D call. V was cut by 3 bases and J by 6 bases, with 23 bases left in between. Germline V gene sequence: CDR1 LGHNA, CDR2 YSLEER. The CDR3 contains 18 residues.

The V gene is TRBV19, the J gene TRBJ2-6; 7 nucleotides align to TRBD1. CDR3 length: 13 amino acids. The junction had 2 bases not matched to a gene; V was cut back by 0 bases and J by 12 bases. Germline V CDR1 and CDR2: LNHDA, SQIVND (reference sequence). The CDR3 spells CASSIEDRSVLTF. The CDR3 region has the DNA TGTGCCAGTAGTATAGAGGACAGGAGCGTCCTGACTTTC.

The V gene is TRBV28, the J gene TRBJ1-1; 8 bases align to TRBD1. The junction had 9 bases not matched to a gene; V was cut back by 5 bases and J by 1 base. The CDR3 has 16 residues. Germline V CDR1 and CDR2: MDHEN, SYDVKM. The CDR3 protein is CASSKRTGTANTEAFF. The CDR3 DNA sequence: TGTGCCAGCAGTAAACGGACAGGGACGGCGAACACTGAAGCTTTCTTT.

The chain recombines TRBV7-2 with TRBJ2-1, with 8 bases aligning to TRBD2. With V trimmed by 5 bases and J by 0 bases, 6 bases remained unmatched. The CDR3 length is 16 residues. Germline CDR1 SGHTA, CDR2 FQGNSA. The chain's CDR3 is CASSPRLAPSYNEQFF. The CDR3 DNA is TGTGCCAGCAGCCCCAGACTAGCGCCCTCCTACAATGAGCAGTTCTTC.

The J gene is TRBJ2-2, the V gene TRBV9; 8 bases match TRBD1. The ends lost 4 bases at V and 13 bases at J; junction bases unmatched: 9. The CDR3 covers 13 residues. CDR1 and CDR2 (germline): SGDLS, YYNGEE. CDR3 region: CASSPQTGGWLFF. CDR3 DNA sequence: TGTGCCAGCAGCCCACAAACAGGGGGGTGGCTGTTTTTT.

The J gene is TRBJ2-1, the V gene TRBV15, with 13 bases matching TRBD2. Germline trimming cut 4 bases from V and 7 bases from J; bases unmatched to any gene: 4. The CDR3 length is 15 residues. Germline V gene data show CDR1 as LNHNV and CDR2 as YYDKDF (reference sequence). In nucleotides, the CDR3 is TGTGCCACCAGCAAGGGACTAGCGGGAAGGAATGAGCAGTTCTTC. This gives the protein CATSKGLAGRNEQFF.

V gene TRBV7-3 combines with J gene TRBJ2-7, with D tentatively TRBD1 or TRBD2 (6 bases each). V was trimmed by 3 bases and J by 5 bases, leaving 11 bases between them. This CDR3 is 13 amino acids long. CDR1 is SGHTA and CDR2 is FQGTGA in the germline V gene. CDR3 coding DNA: TGTGCCAGCAGCTTTGGAGGGGGAGACGAGCAGTACTTC. This codes for CASSFGGGDEQYF.

This clone has just one count. The chain carries TRBV7-2 and TRBJ2-7; the match to TRBD1 covers 8 bases. The CDR3 contains 14 residues. Losses at the gene ends were 5 bases for V and 6 bases for J; bases not matched to a gene: 9. Germline V gene data show CDR1 as SGHTA and CDR2 as FQGNSA. CDR3 nucleotide sequence: TGTGCCAGCAGCACTAACAGACAGGGGCTCGAGCAGTACTTC. Translation gives CASSTNRQGLEQYF.

V is TRBV4-1 and J is TRBJ2-3; D might be TRBD2 (6 bases). The CDR3 loop spans 16 amino acids. Germline loops: CDR1 MGHRA, CDR2 YSYEKL. Trimming shortened V by 1 base and J by 4 bases, and 15 bases separated the two germline ends. In nucleotides, the CDR3 is TGCGCCAGCAGCCAAGTCGGAGGCGGCGGGGCAGATACGCAGTATTTT. Encoded protein: CASSQVGGGGADTQYF.

The chain recombines TRBV5-1 with TRBJ2-3; no clear D gene. Germline assignment: CDR1 SGHRS and CDR2 YFSETQ. The CDR3 loop spans 14 amino acids. V was clipped by 3 bases and J by 0 bases, with 8 bases between them. The CDR3 is CASSSTKSTDTQYF. The CDR3 DNA sequence: TGCGCCAGCAGCTCGACAAAGAGCACAGATACGCAGTATTTT.

The CDR3 region is CASSFRSSGTGELFF. In nucleotides, the CDR3 is TGTGCCAGCAGCTTCCGTTCAAGCGGCACCGGGGAGCTGTTTTTT. The chain uses TRBV7-9 and TRBJ2-2, with a possible D match to TRBD2 (5 bases). The CDR3 length is 15 residues. With 3 bases removed from V and 4 bases from J, the gap between germline ends came to 12 bases. Germline V gene data show CDR1 as SEHNR and CDR2 as FQNEAQ (reference sequence).

The J gene is TRBJ1-2, the V gene TRBV27; unclear D gene. This CDR3 has 13 residues. V was pared by 5 bases and J by 8 bases, with 15 bases between. The germline CDR1 and CDR2 sequences are MNHEY and SMNVEV (reference sequence). CDR3 in DNA: TGTGCCAGCAGTCAGCAGGCGTTTAGAGGCTACACCTTC. Its translation is CASSQQAFRGYTF.

The chain couples TRBV5-4 to TRBJ2-1, with 7 nucleotides matching TRBD2. V was clipped by 1 base and J by 2 bases; unmatched bases: 3. The germline gives CDR1 SGHNT, CDR2 YYREEE (reference sequence). The CDR3 is made up of 15 amino acids. The CDR3 DNA is TGTGCCAGCAGCTTGCGGCGGGAGACCTACAATGAGCAGTTCTTC. Its translation is CASSLRRETYNEQFF.

The V call is TRBV6-5, the J call TRBJ2-7, with D possibly being TRBD1 (6 bases). Germline V lookup: CDR1 MNHEY, CDR2 SVGAGI. Trimming stripped 6 bases from V and 6 bases from J, with 12 bases between. This CDR3 is 12 amino acids long. The CDR3 spells CASSQDRSEQYF. For the CDR3, the DNA is TGTGCCAGCAGCCAGGACAGAAGCGAGCAGTACTTC.

The chain combines TRBV11-3 with TRBJ2-2, with TRBD2 identical over 15 bases. V gave up 5 bases and J gave up 5 bases; unmatched junction bases: 6. Germline lookup yields CDR1 SGHNT and CDR2 YENEEA. This CDR3 spans 17 amino acids. The CDR3 region has the DNA TGTGCCAGCAGCCCTACCGGACTAGCGGGGGGGACCGGGGAGCTGTTTTTT. Translating gives CASSPTGLAGGTGELFF.

The chain recombines TRBV28 with TRBJ2-6; D gene unclear. The CDR3 sequence is 15 residues long. The V end was cut by 5 bases, the J end by 0 bases, with 8 bases between. CDR1 is MDHEN, CDR2 SYDVKM, per germline. The CDR3 is CASSHHASGANVLTF. CDR3 in DNA: TGTGCCAGCAGTCATCATGCCTCTGGGGCCAACGTCCTGACTTTC.

The rearrangement joins TRBV6-1 to TRBJ2-5, with D perhaps being TRBD1 or TRBD2 (5 bases each). The CDR3 runs to 13 residues. Trimming removed 7 bases at V and 5 bases at J, with 14 bases between. The V gene's germline CDR1 is MNHNS and CDR2 SASEGT. CDR3 amino acids: CASILGVRETQYF. In nucleotides, the CDR3 is TGTGCCAGCATACTGGGGGTTAGGGAGACCCAGTACTTC.

CDR3 sequence reads: CASSQDRGSVAFF. The CDR3 nucleotides are TGCGCCAGCAGCCAAGATCGGGGTTCGGTAGCTTTCTTT. This chain joins TRBV4-1 and TRBJ1-1; D remains ambiguous. CDR3 size: 13 residues. Trimming stripped 0 bases from V and 10 bases from J, with 12 bases between. The germline gives CDR1 MGHRA, CDR2 YSYEKL.

The chain joins TRBV7-2 to TRBJ2-7, with D unclear. The germline gives CDR1 SGHTA, CDR2 FQGNSA. The length of the CDR3 is 16 residues. V was shortened by 0 bases and J by 3 bases, with 15 bases between the two germline ends. Here the CDR3 reads CASSLAPSEARYEQYF. For the CDR3, the DNA is TGTGCCAGCAGCTTAGCCCCCAGCGAGGCTCGCTACGAGCAGTACTTC.

Comment on this clone: One end of the junction fails to match germline, which may point to a read error. The rearrangement uses TRBV7-7 and TRBJ1-2; 9 bases agree with TRBD1. Germline assignment: CDR1 SSHAT and CDR2 FNYEAQ (reference sequence). This CDR3 is 17 amino acids long. The CDR3 protein is CASSLHRGRVSNYGYTF. The CDR3 coding sequence is TGTGCTAGCAGCTTACACAGGGGGCGCGTATCTAACTATGGCTACACCTTC.

This chain joins TRBV29-1 and TRBJ2-4; 7 bases match TRBD2. Per the germline V gene, CDR1 is SQVTM and CDR2 is ANQGSEA. The CDR3 loop spans 18 amino acids. This CDR3 is CRAGPPGEGSCVKNIQYF. CDR3 in DNA: TGCAGAGCCGGACCACCGGGGGAGGGGTCCTGTGTCAAAAACATTCAGTACTTC.

V usage is TRBV19 and J usage is TRBJ2-5; 11 bases agree with TRBD2. V gave up 6 bases and J gave up 7 bases; unmatched junction bases: 13. Per germline, CDR1 LNHDA and CDR2 SQIVND (reference sequence). The CDR3 contains 16 residues. CDR3 sequence reads: CASSQLSGRASGTQYF. The CDR3, as DNA: TGTGCCAGTAGCCAGCTTAGCGGGAGGGCCAGCGGGACCCAGTACTTC.

The V call is TRBV29-1, the J call TRBJ1-2; 12 bases align to TRBD1. CDR3 length equals 13 residues. The trim removed 7 bases at V and 8 bases at J, leaving 8 bases unmatched. The V gene's germline CDR1 is SQVTM and CDR2 ANQGSEA. For the CDR3, the DNA is TGCAGCGCCAGGGACAGGGGGCATGGGGGCTACACCTTC. This codes for CSARDRGHGGYTF.